Presented here are 24 T cell receptor beta chains from one specimen sequenced in a study of shared clonotypes between healthy human individuals. Selected positively for CCR7 and CD45RO-negative, naive CD8 cells excluded terminally differentiated effector memory CD45RA+ cells. Sequencing was performed with immunoSEQ multiplex PCR; in TCRdb, only in-frame clones are kept and a portion is missing. The table includes about 600,000 clones, 95% to 98% detected once. The sequenced material came from naive CD8+ T cells sorted from blood. The receptors shown here come from a man aged 25-45 years in good health.

This chain links TRBV7-2 with TRBJ2-2; 12 nucleotides line up with TRBD2. With V trimmed by 1 base and J by 1 base, 7 bases remained unmatched. CDR1 is SGHTA and CDR2 is FQGNSA in the germline V gene. The CDR3 spans 19 residues. DNA for the CDR3: TGTGCCAGCAGCTTAGTCGCTAGCGGGAGGGCTAAGAACACCGGGGAGCTGTTTTTT. Residues: CASSLVASGRAKNTGELFF. The entire variable domain, with the rest obtained from reference TRBV7-2 and TRBJ2-2, is as follows: GAGVSQSPSNKVTEKGKDVELRCDPISGHTALYWYRQSLGQGLEFLIYFQGNSAPDKSGLPSDRFSAERTGGSVSTLTIQRTQQEDSAVYLCASSLVASGRAKNTGELFFGEGSRLTVL.

The V gene is TRBV10-3, the J gene TRBJ2-7, with D perhaps matching TRBD2 (6 bases). Looked up from germline, CDR1 is ENHRY and CDR2 is SYGVKD. V lost 8 bases and J 1 base, leaving 12 bases between the germline ends. The CDR3 has 13 amino acids. CDR3 sequence: CAIGGSESYEQYF. DNA for the CDR3: TGTGCCATCGGGGGGAGTGAGTCCTACGAGCAGTACTTC.

The chain uses TRBV27 and TRBJ2-7, with 11 bases that match TRBD2. Germline values: CDR1 MNHEY, CDR2 SMNVEV (reference sequence). The CDR3 spans 18 residues. J was trimmed by 3 bases and V by 2 bases; bases with no gene match: 12. The CDR3 sequence is CASSLTLPLAGGGYEQYF. For the CDR3, the DNA is TGTGCCAGCAGTTTAACCCTCCCGCTAGCGGGAGGCGGCTACGAGCAGTACTTC.

The chain combines TRBV30 with TRBJ1-5; the D gene is possibly TRBD1 (5 bases). CDR3 length: 15 amino acids. Per germline, CDR1 GTSNPN and CDR2 SVGIG (reference sequence). The germline V and J ends were trimmed by 5 bases and 7 bases, with 21 bases remaining between them. The CDR3 coding sequence is TGTGCCTGGGAAGAGGCCCCAGGGTTCCGGCAGCCCCAGCATTTT. Its protein product is CAWEEAPGFRQPQHF.

The genes are TRBV29-1 and TRBJ2-3; 13 bases are a match to TRBD2. The CDR3 length is 16 residues. Germline assignment: CDR1 SQVTM and CDR2 ANQGSEA. V was clipped by 2 bases and J by 4 bases; unmatched bases: 6. The CDR3 is CSVETSGRAGADTQYF. In nucleotides, the CDR3 is TGCAGCGTTGAAACTAGCGGGAGGGCCGGGGCAGATACGCAGTATTTT.

The rearrangement links TRBV11-2 to TRBJ2-5; TRBD2 is a possible D gene (6 bases). V dropped 5 bases and J dropped 5 bases, with 18 bases sitting between them. The length of the CDR3 is 15 residues. Germline values: CDR1 SGHAT, CDR2 FQNNGV. The CDR3 spells CASSPDPGDRETQYF. The CDR3 DNA follows: TGTGCCAGCAGCCCCGACCCGGGGGATAGGGAGACCCAGTACTTC.

The chain has TRBV7-6 and TRBJ2-5; D is unclear. The CDR3 is 16 residues long. With 5 bases removed from V and 1 base from J, the gap between germline ends came to 17 bases. The germline gives CDR1 SGHVS, CDR2 FNYEAQ. The DNA for the CDR3 is TGTGCCAGCAGCCCCACCGTGAGGCGGCCCCAAGAGACCCAGTACTTC. It encodes CASSPTVRRPQETQYF.

This clone appeared once. The chain couples TRBV27 to TRBJ2-4, with D perhaps matching TRBD2 (6 bases). Trimming took off 4 bases at V and 1 base at J, with 14 bases between the two ends. The germline V gene encodes CDR1 MNHEY and CDR2 SMNVEV (reference sequence). The CDR3 spans 16 residues. CDR3 residues: CASSSLTSWAKNIQYF. As DNA, the CDR3 is TGTGCCAGCAGTTCCTTGACTAGTTGGGCCAAAAACATTCAGTACTTC.

This chain joins TRBV6-5 and TRBJ2-2, with D unresolved. Trimming pared 5 bases from V and 6 bases from J, leaving 7 bases between. The CDR3 covers 12 residues. Per germline, CDR1 MNHEY and CDR2 SVGAGI. In DNA, the CDR3 is TGTGCCAGCAGTGCCGACCCCGGGGAGCTGTTTTTT. Encoded protein: CASSADPGELFF.

The rearrangement joins TRBV7-2 to TRBJ1-5, with 9 bases aligning to TRBD1. The junction had 13 bases not matched to a gene; V was cut back by 5 bases and J by 5 bases. The V gene's germline CDR1 is SGHTA and CDR2 FQGNSA. The CDR3 is 17 residues long. The CDR3 spells CASSPAGTGKGDQPQHF. DNA of the CDR3: TGTGCCAGCAGCCCTGCCGGGACAGGGAAGGGAGATCAGCCCCAGCATTTT.

Only one count was recorded for this clone. The V and J genes are TRBV4-1 and TRBJ1-3; D perhaps matches TRBD1 (6 bases). V lost 3 bases and J 0 bases, leaving 9 bases between the germline ends. Germline V CDR1 and CDR2: MGHRA, YSYEKL. The CDR3 runs to 15 residues. Written as DNA, the CDR3 is TGCGCCAGCAGCCATCCGGGGGCCTCTGGAAACACCATATATTTT. Amino acids: CASSHPGASGNTIYF.

This clone has just one count. This chain connects TRBV5-1 to TRBJ2-3; D is possibly TRBD2 (6 bases). The CDR3 extends over 16 amino acids. Germline V lookup: CDR1 SGHRS, CDR2 YFSETQ. With 0 bases removed from V and 3 bases from J, the gap between germline ends came to 14 bases. The CDR3 region is CASSLDLAMGTDTQYF. For the CDR3, the DNA is TGCGCCAGCAGCTTGGATCTAGCGATGGGGACAGATACGCAGTATTTT.

This clone occurred once. The V gene is TRBV20-1, the J gene TRBJ2-1; perhaps TRBD2 as D (5 bases). V shed 3 bases and J shed 9 bases, with 6 bases lying between them. The CDR3 covers 10 residues. Germline loops: CDR1 DFQATT, CDR2 SNEGSKA (reference sequence). The CDR3 sequence: CSARDSEQFF. The CDR3 coding sequence is TGCAGTGCTAGGGACTCTGAGCAGTTCTTC.

The chain recombines TRBV25-1 with TRBJ2-1, with 9 bases fitting TRBD2. The CDR3 covers 14 residues. With 3 bases clipped from V and 6 bases from J, the junction kept 3 bases outside the gene matches. Germline assignment: CDR1 MGHDK and CDR2 SYGVNS. CDR3 bases: TGTGCCAGCAGTGAGCGGGAGGGCCTCAATGAGCAGTTCTTC. Amino acid sequence: CASSEREGLNEQFF.

CDR3 amino acids: CASSPAGGSGYTF. CDR3 DNA: TGTGCCAGCTCCCCAGCCGGGGGGTCTGGCTACACCTTC. The V gene is TRBV5-6, the J gene TRBJ1-2; D perhaps matches TRBD1 (5 bases). From germline, CDR1 is SGHDT and CDR2 YYEEEE. The CDR3 sequence is 13 residues long. The ends were cut back, 7 bases at V and 7 bases at J, with 17 bases in the middle.

The gene calls are TRBV11-2 and TRBJ1-2; D is unresolved. Germline CDR1 reads SGHAT; CDR2 reads FQNNGV. The CDR3 totals 13 residues. Trimming removed 5 bases at V and 6 bases at J, with 13 bases between. CDR3: CASSPGNVDGYTF. CDR3 coding DNA: TGTGCCAGCAGCCCAGGAAACGTTGATGGCTACACCTTC.

V gene TRBV7-8 combines with J gene TRBJ1-1; 9 bases are a match to TRBD1. Trimming took 6 bases from V and 6 from J; bases not matched to a gene: 17. The CDR3 consists of 17 residues. The V gene's germline CDR1 is SGHVS and CDR2 FQNEAQ. The CDR3 nucleotides read TGTGCCAGCAGAGATGACAGGGGGTATGTAAGGGGCGCTGAAGCTTTCTTT. Translating gives CASRDDRGYVRGAEAFF.

Points on this clone: The sample contains more than one DNA sequence encoding this CDR3. CDR3 residues: CASSVGGSSYEQYF. DNA for the CDR3: TGTGCCAGCAGCGTAGGTGGGAGTTCCTACGAGCAGTACTTC. The chain employs TRBV9 and TRBJ2-7; D might be TRBD2 (5 bases). Trimming took off 0 bases at V and 1 base at J, with 8 bases between the two ends. The CDR3 is 14 residues long. Germline V gene data show CDR1 as SGDLS and CDR2 as YYNGEE.

This sequence joins TRBV6-1 and TRBJ2-5; D may be TRBD1 (5 bases). Germline V gene data show CDR1 as MNHNS and CDR2 as SASEGT. Deletions cut 3 bases from V and 1 base from J, with 9 bases between. This CDR3 comprises 14 residues. The CDR3 DNA is TGTGCCAGCAGTGAGGCAACAGGCCAAGAGACCCAGTACTTC. It encodes CASSEATGQETQYF.

The V call is TRBV5-1, the J call TRBJ2-5, with 7 positions matching TRBD2. V was clipped by 3 bases and J by 4 bases; unmatched bases: 9. The CDR3 loop spans 15 amino acids. Per the germline V gene, CDR1 is SGHRS and CDR2 is YFSETQ. CDR3 sequence (DNA): TGCGCCAGCAGCTACCTTATGGGCGGGAGAGAGACCCAGTACTTC. It encodes CASSYLMGGRETQYF.

The chain is built from TRBV7-9 and TRBJ2-5, with 7 bases lining up with TRBD2. Germline CDR1 reads SEHNR; CDR2 reads FQNEAQ (reference sequence). The CDR3 runs 15 residues. The V segment lost 4 bases and the J segment 5 bases; nucleotides outside the gene matches: 10. Here the CDR3 DNA reads TGTGCCAGCAGCTCCTCGCGGCAGGGAGGGGAGACCCAGTACTTC. This gives the protein CASSSSRQGGETQYF.

J is TRBJ2-2 and V is TRBV28; a possible D gene is TRBD2 (5 bases). This CDR3 is 14 amino acids long. Germline values: CDR1 MDHEN, CDR2 SYDVKM. V gave up 3 bases and J gave up 6 bases, with 11 bases separating them. CDR3 DNA: TGTGCCAGCAGTTTTCAGGTGGAGGCCGGGGAGCTGTTTTTT. Protein product: CASSFQVEAGELFF. Looking up the rest from reference TRBV28 and TRBJ2-2 gives the full variable domain: DVKVTQSSRYLVKRTGEKVFLECVQDMDHENMFWYRQDPGLGLRLIYFSYDVKMKEKGDIPEGYSVSREKKERFSLILESASTNQTSMYLCASSFQVEAGELFFGEGSRLTVL.

CDR3 loop: CASRGVPRDTEAFF. CDR3 in DNA: TGCGCCAGCAGAGGGGTCCCCCGGGACACTGAAGCTTTCTTT. V gene TRBV5-1 combines with J gene TRBJ1-1; perhaps TRBD1 as D (5 bases). CDR1 is SGHRS, CDR2 YFSETQ, per germline. The length of the CDR3 is 14 residues. Trimming left V 5 bases short and J 3 bases short, with 14 bases between.

V is TRBV10-3 and J is TRBJ1-3; D ambiguous. The germline gives CDR1 ENHRY, CDR2 SYGVKD. The CDR3 covers 14 residues. Trimming cost V 10 bases and J 0 bases, with 13 bases left between them. The CDR3 is CATADGTSGNTIYF. CDR3 DNA sequence: TGTGCCACGGCAGACGGAACCTCTGGAAACACCATATATTTT.